These 10 T cell receptor beta chains originate from one sample sequenced in a study of identical twins. One entry per CDR3 protein, called by TCRdb with MiXCR from the 5' RACE reads. This table holds roughly 240,000 distinct CDR3 sequences, approximately 7% found once. The sample also formed part of further work on yellow fever vaccine responses in identical twins.

Sequenced material: memory (CD45RO+) T cells sorted from blood. These receptors came from a woman in her late teens or twenties in good health.

This clonotype was seen at least ten times. The chain combines TRBV12-3 or TRBV12-4 with TRBJ2-2; D not certain. V was clipped by 3 bases and J by 3 bases, with 14 bases between them. The CDR3 is 16 amino acids. The DNA for the CDR3 is TGTGCCAGCAGTTTCCGAACGACACATTACACCGGGGAGCTGTTTTTT. Translated, it gives CASSFRTTHYTGELFF.

The rearrangement uses TRBV11-2 and TRBJ2-5, with a tentative D call TRBD1 (5 bases). Germline V lookup: CDR1 SGHAT, CDR2 FQNNGV. CDR3 length equals 14 residues. The V and J ends lost 3 bases and 4 bases respectively, with 12 bases between them. CDR3 nucleotide sequence: TGTGCCAGCAGCTTTTCAGGGCGAAGAGAGACCCAGTACTTC. Protein sequence: CASSFSGRRETQYF.

In this sample, this clonotype turned up a few times. This chain joins TRBV7-9 and TRBJ2-7; D is perhaps TRBD2 (6 bases). The CDR3 covers 14 residues. V was cut by 5 bases and J by 1 base, with 12 bases left in between. CDR1 is SEHNR, CDR2 FQNEAQ, per germline (reference sequence). The CDR3: CASSQTGVSYEQYF. Written as DNA, the CDR3 is TGTGCCAGCAGCCAAACGGGAGTATCCTACGAGCAGTACTTC.

This clonotype was recorded a few times. The chain uses TRBV15 and TRBJ1-1; D remains ambiguous. V lost 1 base to trimming and J lost 4 bases, with 7 bases between them. The germline V gene has CDR1 LNHNV and CDR2 YYDKDF (reference sequence). This CDR3 has 13 amino acids. The CDR3 DNA follows: TGTGCCACCAGCAGAGCGGATATCACTGAAGCTTTCTTT. This translates into CATSRADITEAFF.

This clonotype was seen at least ten times. The chain is built from TRBV6-1 and TRBJ2-7; 10 bases are a match to TRBD1. J lost 7 bases, V lost 6 bases, and 12 bases had no gene match. The CDR3 length is 15 residues. Germline lookup yields CDR1 MNHNS and CDR2 SASEGT. CDR3 in DNA: TGTGCCAGCAGCCGCCGGGACAGGGGTCCAAGGGAGCAGTACTTC. This gives the protein CASSRRDRGPREQYF.

This clonotype was detected a few times. CDR3 in amino acids: CASSKQGKVNPSWTDTQYF. The CDR3 DNA is TGTGCCAGCAGTAAACAGGGGAAAGTGAATCCCTCGTGGACAGATACGCAGTATTTT. V is TRBV2 and J is TRBJ2-3; 7 nucleotides agree with TRBD1. CDR1 SNHLY and CDR2 FYNNEI come from the germline V gene. The junction had 20 bases not matched to a gene; V was cut back by 5 bases and J by 3 bases. This CDR3 region has 19 residues.

This clonotype was counted many times. This chain joins TRBV5-1 and TRBJ1-1; 9 bases agree with TRBD1. Trimming removed 8 bases from V and 2 bases from J; junction bases left unmatched: 10. CDR3 size: 15 residues. Germline values: CDR1 SGHRS, CDR2 YFSETQ. The CDR3 DNA follows: TGCGCCAGTCGTCGAACGGGACAGGGAAACACTGAAGCTTTCTTT. Residues: CASRRTGQGNTEAFF.

This clonotype has only a few counts. An end of the junction differs from the germline gene, which may be a read error. V usage is TRBV24-1 and J usage is TRBJ1-5; the D is unclear. Germline V gene sequence: CDR1 KGHDR, CDR2 SFDVKD. The CDR3 sequence is 10 residues long. The CDR3 region is CATIAVSVDF. The CDR3 coding sequence is TGTGCCACCATTGCGGTATCCGTGGATTTT.

This clonotype was counted ten times or more. V is TRBV5-4 and J is TRBJ1-2; no firm D call. V was pared by 0 bases and J by 1 base, with 4 bases between. Germline V gives CDR1 SGHNT, CDR2 YYREEE (reference sequence). The CDR3 has 13 amino acids. CDR3 sequence: CASSLASNYGYTF. The CDR3 DNA sequence: TGTGCCAGCAGCTTGGCCAGTAACTATGGCTACACCTTC. Based on the CDR3 plus reference TRBV5-4 and TRBJ1-2, the full variable domain is ETGVTQSPTHLIKTRGQQVTLRCSSQSGHNTVSWYQQALGQGPQFIFQYYREEENGRGNFPPRFSGLQFPNYSSELNVNALELDDSALYLCASSLASNYGYTFGSGTRLTVV.

J is TRBJ1-5 and V is TRBV6-1; 10 nucleotides match TRBD1. Looked up from germline, CDR1 is MNHNS and CDR2 is SASEGT. Trimming removed 5 bases from V and 4 bases from J; junction bases left unmatched: 5. This CDR3 region has 15 residues. CDR3: CASSQGQGDNQPQHF. For the CDR3, the DNA is TGTGCCAGCAGTCAAGGACAGGGGGATAATCAGCCCCAGCATTTT.